This TCR beta chain was sequenced for a study of blood T cell repertoires in COVID-19. Study-wide context: Some COVID-19 samples were acute and others convalescent; all came from the United States, Italy and Spain.

The data were produced by immunoSEQ multiplex PCR, yet TCRdb's version contains in-frame clones alone and is incomplete. The sample consists of 180,000 or so clones, about 85% of them appearing once. Germline loops: CDR1 MNHEY, CDR2 SVGAGI. The CDR3 sequence is 13 residues long. The J segment lost 6 bases and the V segment lost 8 bases, leaving 6 bases of the junction unmatched. The chain recombines TRBV6-5 with TRBJ1-3; 8 bases fit TRBD1. The sequencing input was peripheral blood. The clonotype originates from a woman aged 80 or older with acute or convalescent COVID-19. In DNA form, the CDR3 reads TGTGCCAGCCGACAGGGGCGGGAAAACACCATATATTTT. This codes for CASRQGRENTIYF.